This T cell receptor beta chain was obtained from a study of T cells in women clearing cervical HPV infection. Background on the study: Case blood was drawn when the lesion was first found; control blood after infection became undetectable. Study-wide results and limits: CIN3+ cases had significantly higher TCR richness than controls; evenness did not differ.

As for this clone: Antigen specificity is unknown. The read finishes 3 residues shy of the CDR3 end, and the germline J gene is used to complete it.

TCRdb's copy holds only in-frame clones and misses some; the assay was immunoSEQ multiplex PCR. This table lists around 41,000 clones. CDR1 is SNHLY and CDR2 is FYNNEI in the germline V gene. The CDR3 consists of 16 residues. The J segment lost 5 bases and the V segment lost 5 bases, leaving 11 bases of the junction unmatched. The chain couples TRBV2 to TRBJ2-3; 9 bases fit TRBD2. The specimen sequenced was blood buffy coat. This clonotype was obtained from a woman between 18 and 70 years old with a cervical HPV16 infection that either progressed to CIN3+ or cleared (not recorded which). CDR3: CASSTPAGGWGDTQYF. CDR3 bases read: TGTGCCAGCAGTACCCCAGCGGGGGGCTGGGGAGATACG.